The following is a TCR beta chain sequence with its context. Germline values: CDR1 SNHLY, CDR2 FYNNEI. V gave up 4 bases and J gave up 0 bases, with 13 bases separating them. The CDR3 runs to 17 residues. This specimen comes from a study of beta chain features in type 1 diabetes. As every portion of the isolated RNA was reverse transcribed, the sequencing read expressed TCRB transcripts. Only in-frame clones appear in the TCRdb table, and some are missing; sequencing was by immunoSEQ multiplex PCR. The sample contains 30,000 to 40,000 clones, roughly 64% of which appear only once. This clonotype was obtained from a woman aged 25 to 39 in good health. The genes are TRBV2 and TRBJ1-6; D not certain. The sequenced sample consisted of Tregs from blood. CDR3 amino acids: CASSGAEASSYNSPLHF. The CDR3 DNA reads TGTGCCAGCAGTGGTGCGGAGGCTAGCTCCTATAATTCACCCCTCCACTTT.